The TCR beta chain under discussion was sequenced for a study of blood T cell repertoires in COVID-19. Turning to the study itself: The United States, Italy and Spain were the sources of the acute and convalescent COVID-19 samples. Sample material is recorded as cDNA or gDNA derived from T cells, B-cell-depleted T cells, or PBMCs.

While infection was still active, Seattle patients were enrolled and then followed longitudinally. In the original processing: By means of reference gene primer amplification, nucleated cell counts were estimated. Assay: immunoSEQ multiplex PCR; the TCRdb copy retains only in-frame clones and omits some. V and J calls and clone size follow that table, whereas D and trimming were derived from the DNA. The table has 250,000 to 350,000 clones, about nine tenths seen once. The CDR3 loop spans 16 amino acids. The V gene end was trimmed by 4 bases and the J gene end by 10 bases; junction bases not matched to a gene: 10. Germline values: CDR1 SGHRS, CDR2 YFSETQ.

Sequencing input: peripheral blood. The chain carries TRBV5-1 and TRBJ2-1; 14 bases align to TRBD2. The origin of this receptor is a woman between 45 and 60 years old with COVID-19, enrolled during active disease. The CDR3 is CASSPGTSGSLVEQFF. CDR3 coding DNA: TGCGCCAGCAGCCCCGGGACTAGCGGGAGCCTCGTCGAGCAGTTCTTC.